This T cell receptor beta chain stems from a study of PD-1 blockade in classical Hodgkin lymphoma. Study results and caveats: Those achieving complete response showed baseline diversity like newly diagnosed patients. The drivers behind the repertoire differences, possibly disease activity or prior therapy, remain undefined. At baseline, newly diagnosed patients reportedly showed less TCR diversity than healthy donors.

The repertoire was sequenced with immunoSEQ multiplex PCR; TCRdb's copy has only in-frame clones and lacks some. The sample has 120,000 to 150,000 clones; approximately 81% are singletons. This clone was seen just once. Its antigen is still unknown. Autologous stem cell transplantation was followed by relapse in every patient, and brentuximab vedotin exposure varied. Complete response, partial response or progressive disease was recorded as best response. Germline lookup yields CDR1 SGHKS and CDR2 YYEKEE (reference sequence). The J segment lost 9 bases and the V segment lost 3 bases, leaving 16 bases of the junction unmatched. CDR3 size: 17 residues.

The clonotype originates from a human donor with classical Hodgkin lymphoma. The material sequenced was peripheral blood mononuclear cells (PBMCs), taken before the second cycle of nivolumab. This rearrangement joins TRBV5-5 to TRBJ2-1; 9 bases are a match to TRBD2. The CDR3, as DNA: TGTGCCAGCAGCTCAACTTGGTTAGCGGGAGTTGTGAGTGAGCAGTTCTTC. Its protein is CASSSTWLAGVVSEQFF.